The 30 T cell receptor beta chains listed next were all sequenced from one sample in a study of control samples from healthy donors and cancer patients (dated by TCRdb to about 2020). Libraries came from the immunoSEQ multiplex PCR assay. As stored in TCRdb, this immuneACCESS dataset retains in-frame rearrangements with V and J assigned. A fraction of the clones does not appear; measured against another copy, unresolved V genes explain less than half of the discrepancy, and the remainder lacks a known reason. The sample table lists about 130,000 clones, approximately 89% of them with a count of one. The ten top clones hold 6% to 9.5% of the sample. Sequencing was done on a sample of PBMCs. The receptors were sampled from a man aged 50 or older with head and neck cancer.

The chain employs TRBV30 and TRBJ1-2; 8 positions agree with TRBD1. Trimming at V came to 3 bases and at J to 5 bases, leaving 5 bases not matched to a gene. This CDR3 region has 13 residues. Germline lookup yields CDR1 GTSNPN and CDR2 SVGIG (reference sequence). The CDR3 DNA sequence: TGTGCCTGGAGGGGGACAGGACGGTATGGCTACACCTTC. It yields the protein CAWRGTGRYGYTF.

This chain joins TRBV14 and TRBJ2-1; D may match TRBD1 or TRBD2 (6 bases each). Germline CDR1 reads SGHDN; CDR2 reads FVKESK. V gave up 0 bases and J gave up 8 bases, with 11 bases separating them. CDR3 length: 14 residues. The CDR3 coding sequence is TGTGCCAGCAGCCAAGATTGGGGGGCTGATGAGCAGTTCTTC. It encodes CASSQDWGADEQFF.

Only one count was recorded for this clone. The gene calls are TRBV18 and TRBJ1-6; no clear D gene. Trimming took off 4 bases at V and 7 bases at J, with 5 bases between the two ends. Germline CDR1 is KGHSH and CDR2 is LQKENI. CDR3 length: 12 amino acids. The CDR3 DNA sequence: TGTGCCAGCTCACTGCCCAATTCACCCCTCCACTTT. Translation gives CASSLPNSPLHF.

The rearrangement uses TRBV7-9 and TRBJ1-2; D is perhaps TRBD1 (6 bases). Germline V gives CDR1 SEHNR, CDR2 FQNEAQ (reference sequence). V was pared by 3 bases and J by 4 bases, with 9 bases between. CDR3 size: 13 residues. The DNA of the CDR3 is TGTGCCAGCAGCTTCACAGGGCCCTATGGCTACACCTTC. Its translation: CASSFTGPYGYTF.

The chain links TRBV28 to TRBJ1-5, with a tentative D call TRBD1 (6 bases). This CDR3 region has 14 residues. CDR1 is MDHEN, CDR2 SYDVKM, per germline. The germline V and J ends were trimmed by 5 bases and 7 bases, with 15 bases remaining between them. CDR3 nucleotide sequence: TGTGCCAGCAGTCCCGGAGGGGGGGGACAGCCCCAGCATTTT. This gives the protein CASSPGGGGQPQHF.

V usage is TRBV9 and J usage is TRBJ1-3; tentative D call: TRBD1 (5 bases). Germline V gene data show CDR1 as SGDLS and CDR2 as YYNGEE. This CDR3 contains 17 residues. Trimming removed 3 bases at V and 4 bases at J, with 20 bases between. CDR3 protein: CASSASPSREAGNTIYF. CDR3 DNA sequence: TGTGCCAGCAGCGCCTCCCCCTCCAGGGAGGCGGGAAACACCATATATTTT.

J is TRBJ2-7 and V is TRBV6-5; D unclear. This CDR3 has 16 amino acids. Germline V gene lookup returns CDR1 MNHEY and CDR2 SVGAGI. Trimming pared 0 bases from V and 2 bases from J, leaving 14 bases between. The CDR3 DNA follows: TGTGCCAGCAGTTACTCGCTCACGCTAGGCCCCTACGAGCAGTACTTC. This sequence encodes CASSYSLTLGPYEQYF.

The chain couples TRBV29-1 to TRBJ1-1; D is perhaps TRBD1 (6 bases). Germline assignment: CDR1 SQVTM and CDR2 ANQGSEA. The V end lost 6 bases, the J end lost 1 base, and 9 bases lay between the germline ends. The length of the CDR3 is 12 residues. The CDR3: CSVDRQNTEAFF. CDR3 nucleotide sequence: TGCAGCGTGGACAGACAGAACACTGAAGCTTTCTTT. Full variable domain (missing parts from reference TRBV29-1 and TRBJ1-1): SAVISQKPSRDICQRGTSLTIQCQVDSQVTMMFWYRQQPGQSLTLIATANQGSEATYESGFVIDKFPISRPNLTFSTLTVSNMSPEDSSIYLCSVDRQNTEAFFGQGTRLTVV.

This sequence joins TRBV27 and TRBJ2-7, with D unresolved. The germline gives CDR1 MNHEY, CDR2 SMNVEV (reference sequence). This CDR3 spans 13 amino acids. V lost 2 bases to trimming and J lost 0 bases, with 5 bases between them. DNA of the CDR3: TGTGCCAGCAGTTTAGTCCCCTCCTACGAGCAGTACTTC. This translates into CASSLVPSYEQYF.

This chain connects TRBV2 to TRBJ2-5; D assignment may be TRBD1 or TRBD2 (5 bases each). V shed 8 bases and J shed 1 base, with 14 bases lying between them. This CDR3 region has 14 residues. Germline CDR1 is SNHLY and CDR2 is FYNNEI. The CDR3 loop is CASLRGTRQETQYF. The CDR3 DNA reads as TGTGCCAGCCTACGGGGCACCCGCCAAGAGACCCAGTACTTC.

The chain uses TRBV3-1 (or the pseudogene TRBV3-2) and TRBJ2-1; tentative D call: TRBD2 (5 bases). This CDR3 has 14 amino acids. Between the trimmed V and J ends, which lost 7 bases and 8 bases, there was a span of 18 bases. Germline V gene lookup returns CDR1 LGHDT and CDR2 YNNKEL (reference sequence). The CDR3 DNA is TGTGCCAGCACCGGGATTATAGCTGTCGATGAGCAGTTCTTC. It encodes CASTGIIAVDEQFF.

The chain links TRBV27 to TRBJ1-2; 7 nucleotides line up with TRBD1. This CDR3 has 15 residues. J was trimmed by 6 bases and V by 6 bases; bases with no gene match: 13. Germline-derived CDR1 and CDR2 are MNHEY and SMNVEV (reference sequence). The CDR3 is CASSDWDSPRDGYTF. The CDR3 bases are TGTGCCAGCAGCGACTGGGACAGCCCGAGGGATGGCTACACCTTC.

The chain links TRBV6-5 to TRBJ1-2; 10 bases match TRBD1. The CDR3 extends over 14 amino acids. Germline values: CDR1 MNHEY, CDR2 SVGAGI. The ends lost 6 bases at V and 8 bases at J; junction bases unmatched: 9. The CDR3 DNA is TGTGCCAGCAGAATGACAGGGGGCCCGCCGGGCTACACCTTC. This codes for CASRMTGGPPGYTF.

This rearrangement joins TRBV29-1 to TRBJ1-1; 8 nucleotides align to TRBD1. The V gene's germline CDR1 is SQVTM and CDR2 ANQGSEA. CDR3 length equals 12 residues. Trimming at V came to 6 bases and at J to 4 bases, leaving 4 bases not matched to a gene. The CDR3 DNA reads TGCAGCGTGGCCGGGACAGGCACTGAAGCTTTCTTT. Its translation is CSVAGTGTEAFF.

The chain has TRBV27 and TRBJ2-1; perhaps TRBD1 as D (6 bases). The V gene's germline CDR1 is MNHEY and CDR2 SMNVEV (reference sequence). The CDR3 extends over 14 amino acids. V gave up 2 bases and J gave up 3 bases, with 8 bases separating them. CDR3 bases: TGTGCCAGCAGTTTAGGACAGTTCTACAATGAGCAGTTCTTC. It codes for CASSLGQFYNEQFF.

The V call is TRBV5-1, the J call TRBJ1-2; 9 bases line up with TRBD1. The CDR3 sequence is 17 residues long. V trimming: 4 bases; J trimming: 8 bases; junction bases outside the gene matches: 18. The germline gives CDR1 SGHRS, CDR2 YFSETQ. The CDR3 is CASSTRPTTGTGYGYTF. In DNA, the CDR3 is TGCGCCAGCAGCACCAGACCCACTACCGGGACAGGGTACGGCTACACCTTC.

The CDR3 nucleotides are TGTGCCAGTAGTATAGGGGTATTGGCGGGAACAGCGCAGTATTTT. Its translation is CASSIGVLAGTAQYF. The chain couples TRBV19 to TRBJ2-3; D is perhaps TRBD2 (6 bases). CDR3 length: 15 amino acids. CDR1 is LNHDA and CDR2 is SQIVND in the germline V gene (reference sequence). V lost 1 base to trimming and J lost 10 bases, with 18 bases between them.

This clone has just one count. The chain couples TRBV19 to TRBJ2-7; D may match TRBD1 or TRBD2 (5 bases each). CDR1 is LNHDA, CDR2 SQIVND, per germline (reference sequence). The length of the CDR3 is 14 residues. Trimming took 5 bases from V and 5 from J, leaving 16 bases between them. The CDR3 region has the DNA TGTGCCAGTAGTTGGGACCTCCTTAGGGACGAGCAGTACTTC. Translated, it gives CASSWDLLRDEQYF.

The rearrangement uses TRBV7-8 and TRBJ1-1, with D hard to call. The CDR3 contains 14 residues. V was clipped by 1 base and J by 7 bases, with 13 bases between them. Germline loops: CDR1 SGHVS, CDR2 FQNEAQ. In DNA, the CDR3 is TGTGCCAGCAGCTTAGTCTCTATCAAGGGTGAAGCTTTCTTT. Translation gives CASSLVSIKGEAFF.

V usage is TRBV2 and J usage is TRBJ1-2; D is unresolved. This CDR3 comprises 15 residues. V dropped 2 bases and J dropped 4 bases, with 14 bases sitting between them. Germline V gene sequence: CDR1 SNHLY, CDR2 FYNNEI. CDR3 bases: TGTGCCAGCAGTGAACAGCGGAGCCCTGCCTATGGCTACACCTTC. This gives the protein CASSEQRSPAYGYTF.

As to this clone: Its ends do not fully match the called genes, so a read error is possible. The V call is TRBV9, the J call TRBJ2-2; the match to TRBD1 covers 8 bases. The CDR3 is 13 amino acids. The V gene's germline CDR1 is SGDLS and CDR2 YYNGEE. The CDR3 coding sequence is TGTGCCAGCAGCCACCACTCGGACAGGGAGTTGATTTTT. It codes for CASSHHSDRELIF.

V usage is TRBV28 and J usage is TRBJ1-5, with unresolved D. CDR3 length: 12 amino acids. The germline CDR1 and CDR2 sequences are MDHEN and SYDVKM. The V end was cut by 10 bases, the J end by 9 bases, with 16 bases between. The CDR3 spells CATIGVKRPQHF. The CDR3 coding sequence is TGTGCCACCATTGGGGTAAAAAGGCCCCAGCATTTT.

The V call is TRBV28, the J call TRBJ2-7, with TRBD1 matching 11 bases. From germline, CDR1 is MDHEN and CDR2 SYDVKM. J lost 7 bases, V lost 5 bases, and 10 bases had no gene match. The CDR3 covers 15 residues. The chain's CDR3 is CASSQPGQGDWEQYF. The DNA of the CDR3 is TGTGCCAGCAGTCAACCGGGACAGGGGGATTGGGAGCAGTACTTC.

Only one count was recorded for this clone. In nucleotides, the CDR3 is TGTGCCAGTAGTGTAGCGGATCCTTCCTACGAGCAGTACTTC. This gives the protein CASSVADPSYEQYF. The chain has TRBV19 and TRBJ2-7, with D possibly TRBD2 on 6 matching bases. The V and J ends lost 5 bases and 1 base respectively, with 12 bases between them. The CDR3 loop spans 14 amino acids. The V gene's germline CDR1 is LNHDA and CDR2 SQIVND (reference sequence).

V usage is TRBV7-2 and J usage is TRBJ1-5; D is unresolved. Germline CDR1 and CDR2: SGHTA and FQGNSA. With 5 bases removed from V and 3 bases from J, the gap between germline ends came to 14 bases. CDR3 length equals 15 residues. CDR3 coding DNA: TGTGCCAGCAGCCACGACCGAGATATCAATCAGCCCCAGCATTTT. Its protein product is CASSHDRDINQPQHF.

CDR3 residues: CASFRQAAVDTEAFF. CDR3 coding DNA: TGTGCCAGCTTTAGACAGGCTGCTGTTGACACTGAAGCTTTCTTT. The chain carries TRBV5-4 and TRBJ1-1; possible D gene TRBD1, 6 bases. Per germline, CDR1 SGHNT and CDR2 YYREEE (reference sequence). The CDR3 is 15 residues long. V was trimmed by 7 bases and J by 3 bases, leaving 19 bases between them. Full variable domain (outside the CDR3, taken from reference TRBV5-4 and TRBJ1-1): ETGVTQSPTHLIKTRGQQVTLRCSSQSGHNTVSWYQQALGQGPQFIFQYYREEENGRGNFPPRFSGLQFPNYSSELNVNALELDDSALYLCASFRQAAVDTEAFFGQGTRLTVV.

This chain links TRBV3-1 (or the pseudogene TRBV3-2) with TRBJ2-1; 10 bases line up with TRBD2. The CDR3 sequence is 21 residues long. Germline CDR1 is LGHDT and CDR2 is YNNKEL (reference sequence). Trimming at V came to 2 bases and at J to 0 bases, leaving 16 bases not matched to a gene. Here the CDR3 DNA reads TGTGCCAGCAGCCAACCGCCGATAGCGGGGGGAATTTGGAACTCCTACAATGAGCAGTTCTTC. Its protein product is CASSQPPIAGGIWNSYNEQFF.

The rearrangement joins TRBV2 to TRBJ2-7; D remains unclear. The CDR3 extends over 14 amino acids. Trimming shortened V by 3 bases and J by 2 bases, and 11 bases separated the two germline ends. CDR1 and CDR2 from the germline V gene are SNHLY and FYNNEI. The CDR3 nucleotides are TGTGCCAGCAGTGAGATTGAGGATACCTACGAGCAGTACTTC. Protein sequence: CASSEIEDTYEQYF. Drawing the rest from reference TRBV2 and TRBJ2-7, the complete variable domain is EPEVTQTPSHQVTQMGQEVILRCVPISNHLYFYWYRQILGQKVEFLVSFYNNEISEKSEIFDDQFSVERPDGSNFTLKIRSTKLEDSAMYFCASSEIEDTYEQYFGPGTRLTVT.

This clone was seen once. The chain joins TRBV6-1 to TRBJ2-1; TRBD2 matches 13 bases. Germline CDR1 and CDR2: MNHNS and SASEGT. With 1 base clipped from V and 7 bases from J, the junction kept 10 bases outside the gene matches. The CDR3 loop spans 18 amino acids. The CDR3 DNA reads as TGTGCCAGCAGTGAAGACCGTACTAGCGGGAGGGCCTCAAATGAGCAGTTCTTC. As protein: CASSEDRTSGRASNEQFF.

The CDR3 loop is CASSESSEQYF. The CDR3 bases are TGCGCCAGCAGTGAGTCAAGCGAGCAGTACTTC. This rearrangement joins TRBV10-2 to TRBJ2-7; D remains ambiguous. From germline, CDR1 is WSHSY and CDR2 SAAADI. The V end lost 0 bases, the J end lost 6 bases, and 3 bases lay between the germline ends. The CDR3 is 11 residues long.